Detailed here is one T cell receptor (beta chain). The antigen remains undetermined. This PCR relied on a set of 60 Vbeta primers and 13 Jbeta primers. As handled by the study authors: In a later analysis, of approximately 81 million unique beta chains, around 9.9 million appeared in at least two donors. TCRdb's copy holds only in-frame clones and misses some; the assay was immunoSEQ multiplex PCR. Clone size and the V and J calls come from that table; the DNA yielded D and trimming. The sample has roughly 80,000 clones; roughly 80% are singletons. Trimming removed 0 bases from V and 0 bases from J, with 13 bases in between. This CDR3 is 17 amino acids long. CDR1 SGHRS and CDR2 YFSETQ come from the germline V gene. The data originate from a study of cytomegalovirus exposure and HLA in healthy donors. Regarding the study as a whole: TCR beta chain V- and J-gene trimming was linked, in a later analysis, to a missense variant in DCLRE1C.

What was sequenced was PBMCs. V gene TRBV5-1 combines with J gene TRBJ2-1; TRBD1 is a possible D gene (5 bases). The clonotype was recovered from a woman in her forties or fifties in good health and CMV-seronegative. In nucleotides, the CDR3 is TGCGCCAGCAGCTTGGCCCTAAGGGGAAGCTCCTACAATGAGCAGTTCTTC. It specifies CASSLALRGSSYNEQFF.